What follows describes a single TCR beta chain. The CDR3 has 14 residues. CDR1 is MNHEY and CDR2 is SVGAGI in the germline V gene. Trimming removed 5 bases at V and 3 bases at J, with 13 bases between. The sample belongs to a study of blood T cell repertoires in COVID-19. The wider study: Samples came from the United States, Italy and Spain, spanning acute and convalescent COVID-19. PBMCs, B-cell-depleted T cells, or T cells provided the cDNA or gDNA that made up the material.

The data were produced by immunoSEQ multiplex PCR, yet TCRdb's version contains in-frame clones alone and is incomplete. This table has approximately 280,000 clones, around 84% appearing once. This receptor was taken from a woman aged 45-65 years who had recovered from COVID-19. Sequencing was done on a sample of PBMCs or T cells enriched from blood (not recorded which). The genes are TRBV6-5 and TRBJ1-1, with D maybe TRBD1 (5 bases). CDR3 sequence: CASSKLGGDTEAFF. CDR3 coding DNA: TGTGCCAGCAGTAAGTTAGGAGGGGACACTGAAGCTTTCTTT.